The sequence of this TCR beta chain was determined in a study of technical replicates of blood from a few donors. V was pared by 5 bases and J by 0 bases, with 19 bases between. CDR3 length: 18 amino acids. Germline CDR1 reads SEHNR; CDR2 reads FQNEAQ (reference sequence). The data were produced by immunoSEQ multiplex PCR, yet TCRdb's version contains in-frame clones alone and is incomplete. The sample includes 75,000 to 95,000 clones, 75% to 95% of them seen just once. The sequenced sample was T cells isolated from PBMCs. This receptor was obtained from a human donor in good health. The chain has TRBV7-9 and TRBJ2-2; possibly TRBD1 for D (6 bases). CDR3 residues: CASSPRSTGIPNTGELFF. CDR3 DNA sequence: TGTGCCAGCAGCCCACGCTCGACAGGAATACCGAACACCGGGGAGCTGTTTTTT. Together with reference TRBV7-9 and TRBJ2-2, the CDR3 gives the full variable domain: DTGVSQNPRHKITKRGQNVTFRCDPISEHNRLYWYRQTLGQGPEFLTYFQNEAQLEKSRLLSDRFSAERPKGSFSTLEIQRTEQGDSAMYLCASSPRSTGIPNTGELFFGEGSRLTVL.